Shown below are 11 T cell receptor beta chains from a single sample sequenced in a study of blood T cells in healthy people across ages. Next came a second PCR, run for roughly 6 to 11 cycles, which used a sample-barcoded 5' primer along with a J-beta primer mix. Each CDR3 protein gets one entry after TCRdb re-called the 5' RACE reads with MiXCR. The top ten clones hold approximately 41% of a sample with more than 700,000 distinct CDR3 sequences, 40% to 65% of them seen once. The specimen sequenced was blood. The receptors were sampled from a man of 80 years or more in good health.

The chain links TRBV29-1 to TRBJ2-1; the match to TRBD1 covers 8 bases. Germline lookup yields CDR1 SQVTM and CDR2 ANQGSEA. This CDR3 has 14 amino acids. Germline trimming cut 7 bases from V and 2 bases from J; bases unmatched to any gene: 7. This CDR3 is CSAGQGWAYNEQFF. CDR3 coding DNA: TGCAGCGCTGGACAGGGATGGGCCTACAATGAGCAGTTCTTC.

The CDR3 sequence is CASSPSSGTGAYEQYF. In nucleotides, the CDR3 is TGTGCCAGCTCACCTTCGTCCGGGACAGGGGCCTACGAGCAGTACTTC. The gene calls are TRBV18 and TRBJ2-7, with TRBD1 matching 10 bases. Germline loops: CDR1 KGHSH, CDR2 LQKENI. V was clipped by 3 bases and J by 2 bases; unmatched bases: 7. There are 16 residues in the CDR3.

V is TRBV5-1 and J is TRBJ1-5; no definite D call. CDR3 length: 15 amino acids. V lost 0 bases and J 6 bases, leaving 13 bases between the germline ends. Germline lookup yields CDR1 SGHRS and CDR2 YFSETQ. CDR3 amino acids: CASSLDWGNGQPQHF. CDR3 DNA sequence: TGCGCCAGCAGCTTGGATTGGGGAAATGGTCAGCCCCAGCATTTT.

This clonotype was picked up a small number of times. The CDR3 loop is CSANEQIYEQYF. The DNA of the CDR3 is TGCAGTGCTAACGAGCAGATCTACGAGCAGTACTTC. The V and J genes are TRBV20-1 and TRBJ2-7; D not resolved. Trimming stripped 4 bases from V and 3 bases from J, with 10 bases between. The CDR3 consists of 12 residues. The germline V gene has CDR1 DFQATT and CDR2 SNEGSKA (reference sequence).

J is TRBJ2-7 and V is TRBV5-1, with 16 nucleotides matching TRBD2. Trimming cost V 3 bases and J 2 bases; bases outside gene matches: 11. Looked up from germline, CDR1 is SGHRS and CDR2 is YFSETQ. The CDR3 sequence is 19 residues long. The CDR3 here is CASSSSTGTSGRGTYEQYF. In nucleotides, the CDR3 is TGCGCCAGCAGCTCTAGCACGGGGACTAGCGGGAGGGGGACCTACGAGCAGTACTTC.

Concerning this clonotype itself: A junction end diverges from the germline sequence, so it may reflect a read error. This CDR3 reads CSGEQGVNTEAFF. The DNA of the CDR3 is TGCAGCGGTGAACAGGGGGTGAACACTGAAGCTTTCTTT. The rearrangement uses TRBV29-1 and TRBJ1-1, with 8 positions matching TRBD1. CDR1 and CDR2 from the germline V gene are SQVTM and ANQGSEA. This CDR3 has 13 amino acids.

For this clonotype: At one boundary the junction diverges from the germline segment, which might be a read error. V and J are TRBV11-2 and TRBJ1-2, with 8 bases aligning to TRBD1. The CDR3 is 14 residues long. Germline V gene sequence: CDR1 SGHAT, CDR2 FQNNGV. DNA for the CDR3: TGTGCCAGCAGCTTAGGGCAGGGGGCGTTTGGCCACACCTTC. Translated: CASSLGQGAFGHTF.

This clonotype was recorded a few times. The chain employs TRBV5-1 and TRBJ2-3; 11 positions agree with TRBD2. This CDR3 region has 18 residues. CDR1 is SGHRS and CDR2 is YFSETQ in the germline V gene. The J segment lost 14 bases and the V segment lost 0 bases, leaving 20 bases of the junction unmatched. The CDR3 is CASSLGPASGRRERYAYF. The DNA for the CDR3 is TGCGCCAGCAGCTTGGGCCCCGCTAGCGGGAGGAGAGAGAGATACGCGTATTTT.

This clonotype was counted between two and nine times. The chain employs TRBV11-2 and TRBJ2-3; TRBD2 matches 14 bases. The CDR3 has 15 residues. Trimming removed 6 bases from V and 14 bases from J; junction bases left unmatched: 13. Looked up from germline, CDR1 is SGHAT and CDR2 is FQNNGV. CDR3 sequence reads: CASRGTSGRYRYAYF. CDR3 in DNA: TGTGCCAGCAGGGGGACTAGCGGGAGATACAGATACGCGTATTTT.

The chain carries TRBV6-6 and TRBJ1-2; 9 bases map to TRBD1. The CDR3 is 13 residues long. Germline CDR1 is MNHNY and CDR2 is SVGAGI (reference sequence). Trimming at V came to 5 bases and at J to 6 bases, leaving 4 bases not matched to a gene. CDR3 coding DNA: TGTGCCAGCAGTCCTACAGGGGGCAATGGCTACACCTTC. Translation gives CASSPTGGNGYTF.

The chain combines TRBV7-2 with TRBJ1-2; perhaps TRBD1 as D (5 bases). V was pared by 5 bases and J by 8 bases, with 18 bases between. The CDR3 sequence is 14 residues long. Germline CDR1 is SGHTA and CDR2 is FQGNSA. CDR3 DNA sequence: TGTGCCAGCAGCACAAGTTCAGGGACGAGGGGCTACACCTTC. This gives the protein CASSTSSGTRGYTF.